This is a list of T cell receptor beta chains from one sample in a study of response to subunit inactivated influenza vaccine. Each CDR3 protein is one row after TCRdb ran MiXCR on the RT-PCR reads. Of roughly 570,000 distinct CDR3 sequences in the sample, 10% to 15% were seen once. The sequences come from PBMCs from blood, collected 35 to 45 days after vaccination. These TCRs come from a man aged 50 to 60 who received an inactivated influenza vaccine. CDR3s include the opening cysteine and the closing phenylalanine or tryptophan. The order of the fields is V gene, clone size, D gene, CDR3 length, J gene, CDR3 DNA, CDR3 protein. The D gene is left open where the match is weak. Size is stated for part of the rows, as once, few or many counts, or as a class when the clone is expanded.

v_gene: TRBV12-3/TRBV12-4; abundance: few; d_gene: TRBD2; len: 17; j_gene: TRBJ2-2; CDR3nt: TGTGCCAGCAGTTTAGCGCCCAGCGGGAGTGGTGCCGGGGAGCTGTTTTTT; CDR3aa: CASSLAPSGSGAGELFF
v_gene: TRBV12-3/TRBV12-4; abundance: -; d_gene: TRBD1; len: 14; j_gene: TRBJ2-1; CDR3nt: TGTGCCAGTACGGACAGGGAAGCCTACAATGAGCAGTTCTTC; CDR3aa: CASTDREAYNEQFF
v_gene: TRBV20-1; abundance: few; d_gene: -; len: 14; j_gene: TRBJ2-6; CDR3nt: TGCAGTACCTACGACCGAACTGGGGCCAACGTCCTGACTTTC; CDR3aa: CSTYDRTGANVLTF
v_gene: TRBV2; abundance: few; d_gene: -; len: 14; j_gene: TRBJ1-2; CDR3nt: TGTGCCAGCAGCATAGACCCCGGGGGAGTAGGCTACACCTTC; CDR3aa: CASSIDPGGVGYTF
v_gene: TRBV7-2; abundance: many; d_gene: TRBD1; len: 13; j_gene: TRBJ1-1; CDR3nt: TGTGCCAGCAGCCAGGGGGACGGGTCTGAAGCTTTCTTT; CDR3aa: CASSQGDGSEAFF
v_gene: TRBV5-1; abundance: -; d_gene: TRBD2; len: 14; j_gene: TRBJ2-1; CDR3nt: TGCGCCAGCAGCAAGACTAGCGACTACAATGAGCAGTTCTTC; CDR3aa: CASSKTSDYNEQFF
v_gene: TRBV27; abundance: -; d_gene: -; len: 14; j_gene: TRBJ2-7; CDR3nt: TGTGCCAGCAGTTTGTTCCGGGGCCCCTACGAGCAGTACTTC; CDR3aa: CASSLFRGPYEQYF
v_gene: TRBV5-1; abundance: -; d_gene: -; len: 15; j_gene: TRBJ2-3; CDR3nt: TGCGCCAGCAGCTTGAGTGGGGTCGGCACAGATACGCAGTATTTT; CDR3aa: CASSLSGVGTDTQYF
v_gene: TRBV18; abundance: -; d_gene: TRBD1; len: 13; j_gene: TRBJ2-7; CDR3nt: TGTGCCAGCTCCTGGACAGGATACTACGAGCAGTACTTC; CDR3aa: CASSWTGYYEQYF
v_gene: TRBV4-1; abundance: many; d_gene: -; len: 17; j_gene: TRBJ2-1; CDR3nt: TGCGCCAGCAGCCAAGATCCAGCCGGGAGCTCCTACAATGAGCAGTTCTTC; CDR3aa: CASSQDPAGSSYNEQFF
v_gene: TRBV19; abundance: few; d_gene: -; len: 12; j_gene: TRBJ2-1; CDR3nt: TGTGCCAGTAGTGTACCTGGGAATGAGCAGTTCTTC; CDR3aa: CASSVPGNEQFF
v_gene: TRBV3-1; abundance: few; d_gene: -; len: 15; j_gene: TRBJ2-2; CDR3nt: TGTGCCAGCAGAATCGGGACAACGAACACCGGGGAGCTGTTTTTT; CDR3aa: CASRIGTTNTGELFF
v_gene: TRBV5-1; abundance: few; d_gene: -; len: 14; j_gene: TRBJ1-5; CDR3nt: TGCGCCAGCAGCGTCTCAGGAAACAATCAGCCCCAGCATTTT; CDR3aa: CASSVSGNNQPQHF
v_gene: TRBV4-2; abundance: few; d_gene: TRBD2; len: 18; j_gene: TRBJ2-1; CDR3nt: TGTGCCAGCAGCCAAGATCTAGTAGCGGGAGCCCCACTCAATGAGCAGTTCTTC; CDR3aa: CASSQDLVAGAPLNEQFF